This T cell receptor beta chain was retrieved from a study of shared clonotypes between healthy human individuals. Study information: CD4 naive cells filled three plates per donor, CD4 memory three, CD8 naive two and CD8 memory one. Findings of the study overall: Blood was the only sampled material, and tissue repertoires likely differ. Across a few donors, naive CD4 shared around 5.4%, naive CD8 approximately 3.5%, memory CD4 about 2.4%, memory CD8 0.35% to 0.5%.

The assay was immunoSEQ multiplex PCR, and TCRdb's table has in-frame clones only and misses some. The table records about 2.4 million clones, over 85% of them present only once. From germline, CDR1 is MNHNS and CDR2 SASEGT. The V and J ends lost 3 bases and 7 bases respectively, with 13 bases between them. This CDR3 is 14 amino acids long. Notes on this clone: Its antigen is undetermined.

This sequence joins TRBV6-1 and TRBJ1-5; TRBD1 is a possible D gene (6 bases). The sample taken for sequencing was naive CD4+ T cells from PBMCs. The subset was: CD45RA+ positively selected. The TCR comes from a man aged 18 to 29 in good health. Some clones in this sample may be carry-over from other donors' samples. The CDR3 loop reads CASSDQQGEQPQHF. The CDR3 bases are TGTGCCAGCAGTGACCAACAGGGTGAACAGCCCCAGCATTTT.